Described below is a single T cell receptor beta chain sequence and its context. What it binds is not known. When sampled, the donors appeared nominally healthy, though they likely had unrecorded immune exposures. The CDR3 runs to 14 residues. Per the germline V gene, CDR1 is SGHTS and CDR2 is YDEGEE. The J segment lost 6 bases and the V segment lost 0 bases, leaving 3 bases of the junction unmatched. This sample stems from a study of cytomegalovirus exposure and HLA in healthy donors. Researchers ran the PCR with 60 Vbeta and 13 Jbeta primers. Using immunoSEQ multiplex PCR, the repertoire was profiled, and TCRdb retains in-frame clones only, with some absent. The repertoire shows over 60,000 clones; the top ten hold 7.5%. Study-wide results and caveats: TCR association rates varied by HLA locus in a later analysis, with DRB1 highest and HLA-C lowest. Presence/absence analyses rested on an assumption that sequencing depth was roughly uniform across donors. When a later analysis compared HLA-associated TCR beta chains with equally common others, the HLA-associated chains turned out to be more clonally expanded and to have lower generation probabilities.

The clonotype originates from a female donor in good health and CMV-seropositive. Specimen: PBMCs. This chain connects TRBV5-8 to TRBJ1-5; 7 nucleotides match TRBD1. The CDR3 DNA reads as TGTGCCAGCAGCTTGGGCAGGGGGTCTCAGCCCCAGCATTTT. Residues: CASSLGRGSQPQHF.